The 31 T cell receptor beta chains given below trace back to one sample, sequenced in a study of blood T cell repertoires in COVID-19. Assay: immunoSEQ multiplex PCR; the TCRdb copy retains only in-frame clones and omits some. The sample includes about 310,000 clones, roughly 89% of them seen just once. Sequences were obtained from peripheral blood. The receptor set was obtained from a woman aged 40 to 50 with COVID-19, enrolled during active disease.

The V gene is TRBV5-5, the J gene TRBJ2-7; 9 positions match TRBD2. Trimming took 4 bases from V and 0 from J; bases not matched to a gene: 5. This CDR3 has 15 residues. The germline V gene has CDR1 SGHKS and CDR2 YYEKEE (reference sequence). CDR3 nucleotide sequence: TGTGCCAGCAGCGTGCCTAGCGGGGTCTCCTACGAGCAGTACTTC. It specifies CASSVPSGVSYEQYF.

J is TRBJ2-1 and V is TRBV6-1, with 7 nucleotides matching TRBD2. The CDR3 has 15 amino acids. J lost 12 bases, V lost 1 base, and 12 bases had no gene match. Germline values: CDR1 MNHNS, CDR2 SASEGT. The CDR3 DNA is TGTGCCAGCAGTGAAGGCTCGTGGGGCAGGGAGGGGCAGTTCTTC. The encoded protein is CASSEGSWGREGQFF.

The chain has TRBV7-2 and TRBJ2-3; D is unresolved. This CDR3 comprises 13 residues. In germline, CDR1 is SGHTA, CDR2 FQGNSA. V gave up 1 base and J gave up 7 bases, with 9 bases separating them. The CDR3 loop reads CASSLEALNTQYF. The CDR3 DNA follows: TGTGCCAGCAGCTTAGAAGCACTAAATACGCAGTATTTT. Full variable domain (outside the CDR3, taken from reference TRBV7-2 and TRBJ2-3): GAGVSQSPSNKVTEKGKDVELRCDPISGHTALYWYRQSLGQGLEFLIYFQGNSAPDKSGLPSDRFSAERTGGSVSTLTIQRTQQEDSAVYLCASSLEALNTQYFGPGTRLTVL.

This clone was picked up one time. The V gene is TRBV7-2, the J gene TRBJ2-1; TRBD1 agrees at 7 bases. Germline CDR1 and CDR2: SGHTA and FQGNSA. The CDR3 is 16 residues long. V trimming: 5 bases; J trimming: 0 bases; junction bases outside the gene matches: 7. The CDR3 DNA reads TGTGCCAGCAGCCCCGTGGCAGGGGGCTCCTACAATGAGCAGTTCTTC. It codes for CASSPVAGGSYNEQFF.

The chain carries TRBV4-3 and TRBJ2-7; a weak D match, TRBD2 (6 bases). Trimming removed 1 base from V and 3 bases from J, with 19 bases in between. In germline, CDR1 is LGHNA, CDR2 YSLEER. This CDR3 has 17 amino acids. Here the CDR3 DNA reads TGCGCCAGCAGCCAAGGTCCTCCCCGGACTACCGACTACGAGCAGTACTTC. It yields the protein CASSQGPPRTTDYEQYF.

The chain recombines TRBV9 with TRBJ2-2; D unclear. The germline gives CDR1 SGDLS, CDR2 YYNGEE. CDR3 size: 15 residues. V shed 0 bases and J shed 1 base, with 7 bases lying between them. The DNA for the CDR3 is TGTGCCAGCAGCGTAGATCCGGTGAACACCGGGGAGCTGTTTTTT. It yields the protein CASSVDPVNTGELFF.

This clone was seen only once. This chain joins TRBV11-3 and TRBJ2-1, with TRBD2 identical over 9 bases. Germline V gene sequence: CDR1 SGHNT, CDR2 YENEEA. The CDR3 contains 17 residues. The V segment lost 1 base and the J segment 6 bases; nucleotides outside the gene matches: 10. The CDR3 nucleotides read TGTGCCAGCAGCTTAGGCCCGGGGGCGGGAGGGGGCAATGAGCAGTTCTTC. It yields the protein CASSLGPGAGGGNEQFF.

The rearrangement joins TRBV9 to TRBJ1-6; 8 nucleotides line up with TRBD1. The CDR3 length is 15 residues. Germline V gene sequence: CDR1 SGDLS, CDR2 YYNGEE. V shed 4 bases, J shed 7 bases, and the junction held 7 bases outside the gene matches. The CDR3 reads CASSSGTGPNSPLHF. The DNA of the CDR3 is TGTGCCAGCAGCTCGGGGACAGGACCCAATTCACCCCTCCACTTT.

The chain recombines TRBV4-3 with TRBJ1-4; D gene uncertain. Germline V CDR1 and CDR2: LGHNA, YSLEER. CDR3 length: 15 amino acids. V lost 2 bases to trimming and J lost 2 bases, with 9 bases between them. In nucleotides, the CDR3 is TGCGCCAGCAGCCAAAGCGGCTGGACTAATGAAAAACTGTTTTTT. Translation: CASSQSGWTNEKLFF.

This clone was found once. This chain connects TRBV4-3 to TRBJ1-1; no firm D call. The V and J ends lost 1 base and 9 bases respectively, with 12 bases between them. Germline V gene data show CDR1 as LGHNA and CDR2 as YSLEER. There are 13 residues in the CDR3. The CDR3 DNA reads TGCGCCAGCAGCCAAGTGATGAACAGCCAAGCTTTCTTT. This translates into CASSQVMNSQAFF.

The rearrangement joins TRBV25-1 to TRBJ2-2; 10 bases are a match to TRBD1. CDR3 length equals 18 residues. Germline V gene lookup returns CDR1 MGHDK and CDR2 SYGVNS. V lost 5 bases to trimming and J lost 7 bases; unmatched junction nucleotides: 16. The CDR3 sequence is CASSPLGLRDRGDGELFF. The CDR3 DNA sequence: TGTGCCAGCAGTCCACTAGGGCTTCGGGACAGGGGAGACGGGGAGCTGTTTTTT.

V is TRBV28 and J is TRBJ2-7; possible D gene TRBD2, 7 bases. The CDR3 runs to 15 residues. V was shortened by 6 bases and J by 0 bases, with 15 bases between the two germline ends. Germline V lookup: CDR1 MDHEN, CDR2 SYDVKM. The CDR3 loop is CASRGGATSSYEQYF. The DNA for the CDR3 is TGTGCCAGCAGGGGGGGGGCGACTAGCTCCTACGAGCAGTACTTC. The variable domain in full, completed from reference TRBV28 and TRBJ2-7, reads DVKVTQSSRYLVKRTGEKVFLECVQDMDHENMFWYRQDPGLGLRLIYFSYDVKMKEKGDIPEGYSVSREKKERFSLILESASTNQTSMYLCASRGGATSSYEQYFGPGTRLTVT.

The V call is TRBV7-2, the J call TRBJ1-2; no clear D gene. This CDR3 has 13 residues. The V end was cut by 4 bases, the J end by 2 bases, with 8 bases between. Germline V gene sequence: CDR1 SGHTA, CDR2 FQGNSA. The CDR3 nucleotides read TGTGCCAGCAGCTCGAGTAAAAACTATGGCTACACCTTC. It translates to CASSSSKNYGYTF.

J is TRBJ1-4 and V is TRBV7-9; D gene ambiguous. V gave up 6 bases and J gave up 7 bases, with 12 bases separating them. CDR3 size: 13 residues. The V gene's germline CDR1 is SEHNR and CDR2 FQNEAQ (reference sequence). The CDR3, as DNA: TGTGCCAGCAGGCCGGGAGGGAGTGAAAAACTGTTTTTT. It is translated as CASRPGGSEKLFF.

DNA of the CDR3: TGTGCCAGCAGTCACCCGACAGGGGGAGGAAACACCATATATTTT. Protein sequence: CASSHPTGGGNTIYF. The chain uses TRBV6-6 and TRBJ1-3, with 9 bases lining up with TRBD1. The CDR3 loop spans 15 amino acids. The junction had 6 bases not matched to a gene; V was cut back by 5 bases and J by 4 bases. Germline CDR1 and CDR2: MNHNY and SVGAGI (reference sequence).

The V call is TRBV27, the J call TRBJ2-5; possible D gene TRBD2, 6 bases. With 6 bases removed from V and 5 bases from J, the gap between germline ends came to 25 bases. Germline V gives CDR1 MNHEY, CDR2 SMNVEV (reference sequence). There are 17 residues in the CDR3. The CDR3 loop is CASSLASPAGRRETQYF. Written as DNA, the CDR3 is TGTGCCAGCAGCTTAGCGTCGCCGGCAGGGAGGAGGGAGACCCAGTACTTC.

This chain uses TRBV7-2 with TRBJ2-4; D is undetermined. Germline V gene data show CDR1 as SGHTA and CDR2 as FQGNSA. V was cut by 2 bases and J by 0 bases, with 5 bases left in between. This CDR3 region has 14 residues. The CDR3 here is CASSLTQAKNIQYF. The CDR3 DNA follows: TGTGCCAGCAGCTTAACACAAGCCAAAAACATTCAGTACTTC.

The gene calls are TRBV6-6 and TRBJ1-5; perhaps TRBD1 as D (5 bases). With 6 bases removed from V and 2 bases from J, the gap between germline ends came to 11 bases. This CDR3 is built from 14 residues. The germline V gene encodes CDR1 MNHNY and CDR2 SVGAGI (reference sequence). CDR3 in DNA: TGTGCCAGCAGCGGGGGTTTCGGCAATCAGCCCCAGCATTTT. Translation: CASSGGFGNQPQHF.

The gene calls are TRBV2 and TRBJ1-1; 10 bases are a match to TRBD1. CDR3 length equals 16 residues. V was pared by 6 bases and J by 0 bases, with 7 bases of the junction left unmatched. The germline V gene has CDR1 SNHLY and CDR2 FYNNEI. CDR3 DNA sequence: TGTGCCAGCAGGCGGACAGGGGGTGCCATGAACACTGAAGCTTTCTTT. Its protein is CASRRTGGAMNTEAFF.

This clone has more than one count but fewer than ten. This sample also contains other DNA sequences that code for the same CDR3. V usage is TRBV12-3 or TRBV12-4 and J usage is TRBJ1-2; the D is unclear. The CDR3 sequence is 13 residues long. Trimming took 4 bases from V and 4 from J, leaving 10 bases between them. CDR3 region: CASSYRGSYGYTF. The CDR3 DNA reads as TGTGCCAGCAGTTACCGGGGTAGCTATGGCTACACCTTC.

The gene calls are TRBV6-2 or TRBV6-3 and TRBJ2-7; 12 nucleotides line up with TRBD2. Germline V CDR1 and CDR2: MNHEY, SVGEGT. This CDR3 region has 16 residues. With 4 bases clipped from V and 3 bases from J, the junction kept 7 bases outside the gene matches. CDR3 nucleotides: TGTGCCAGCAGTTCCTGGAGACTAGCGGGAGACTACGAGCAGTACTTC. Protein sequence: CASSSWRLAGDYEQYF.

The gene calls are TRBV5-1 and TRBJ1-1; D is unresolved. CDR3 length equals 15 residues. Trimming pared 1 base from V and 3 bases from J, leaving 13 bases between. Per germline, CDR1 SGHRS and CDR2 YFSETQ. This CDR3 is CASSLNPRMDTEAFF. Here the CDR3 DNA reads TGCGCCAGCAGCTTGAACCCCAGAATGGACACTGAAGCTTTCTTT.

This clone was picked up one time. V usage is TRBV27 and J usage is TRBJ2-1; TRBD1 might be the D (5 bases). The germline V and J ends were trimmed by 5 bases and 7 bases, with 18 bases remaining between them. The CDR3 has 15 amino acids. Germline values: CDR1 MNHEY, CDR2 SMNVEV (reference sequence). As DNA, the CDR3 is TGTGCCAGCAGTCACTCGGTGGAAGGGGCGAATGAGCAGTTCTTC. It translates to CASSHSVEGANEQFF.

This clone has more than one count but fewer than ten. A junction boundary mismatches the germline segment, possibly from a read error. The rearrangement links TRBV6-2 or TRBV6-3 to TRBJ1-1; D unclear. Germline lookup yields CDR1 MNHEY and CDR2 SVGEGT. CDR3 length equals 14 residues. The CDR3 DNA sequence: TGCGCCAGCAGTGCGTATAAAATGAACACTGAAGCTTTCTTT. This codes for CASSAYKMNTEAFF.

This rearrangement joins TRBV16 to TRBJ1-1; 8 bases are a match to TRBD1. J lost 2 bases, V lost 4 bases, and 12 bases had no gene match. The CDR3 loop spans 17 amino acids. Germline CDR1 KGHSY, CDR2 FQNENV. This chain's CDR3 is CASSPSLGQGGNTEAFF. DNA of the CDR3: TGTGCCAGCAGCCCAAGTTTAGGACAGGGCGGTAACACTGAAGCTTTCTTT.

The chain has TRBV9 and TRBJ1-2, with a possible D match to TRBD1 (6 bases). Between the trimmed V and J ends, which lost 1 base and 4 bases, there was a span of 17 bases. CDR3 length: 16 residues. Germline loops: CDR1 SGDLS, CDR2 YYNGEE. The CDR3 sequence: CASSVPGGGRGYGYTF. The DNA for the CDR3 is TGTGCCAGCAGCGTACCCGGGGGGGGGCGCGGCTATGGCTACACCTTC.

The V and J genes are TRBV3-1 (or the pseudogene TRBV3-2) and TRBJ1-1; D is perhaps TRBD1 (6 bases). The CDR3 contains 15 residues. The V end lost 3 bases, the J end lost 2 bases, and 13 bases lay between the germline ends. CDR1 is LGHDT and CDR2 is YNNKEL in the germline V gene (reference sequence). Written as DNA, the CDR3 is TGTGCCAGCAGCCAGGGGGGGGCCCCTAACACTGAAGCTTTCTTT. This codes for CASSQGGAPNTEAFF.

This chain connects TRBV28 to TRBJ1-6, with a possible D match to TRBD1 (5 bases). The germline gives CDR1 MDHEN, CDR2 SYDVKM. This CDR3 is 14 amino acids long. V was trimmed by 4 bases and J by 8 bases, leaving 12 bases between them. DNA of the CDR3: TGTGCCAGCAGTTCCCCTCGGGACTATTCACCCCTCCACTTT. This encodes CASSSPRDYSPLHF.

The V gene is TRBV28, the J gene TRBJ2-2; D remains unclear. V lost 9 bases, J lost 4 bases, and 12 bases lay in between. CDR3 length equals 13 residues. The germline gives CDR1 MDHEN, CDR2 SYDVKM. The DNA for the CDR3 is TGTGCCAGTCGACTCCCCTCCACCGGGGAGCTGTTTTTT. It codes for CASRLPSTGELFF.

This chain uses TRBV6-6 with TRBJ1-2, with D perhaps matching TRBD1 (5 bases). This CDR3 spans 15 amino acids. Between the trimmed V and J ends, which lost 5 bases and 8 bases, there was a span of 21 bases. Germline V lookup: CDR1 MNHNY, CDR2 SVGAGI (reference sequence). The CDR3 region is CASSASGDARTGYTF. DNA for the CDR3: TGTGCCAGCAGTGCCAGCGGGGACGCGCGGACGGGCTACACCTTC.

The table lists this clone with a count of one. This chain joins TRBV7-2 and TRBJ2-1; perhaps TRBD2 as D (7 bases). The CDR3 is 12 amino acids. V dropped 6 bases and J dropped 7 bases, with 10 bases sitting between them. Per germline, CDR1 SGHTA and CDR2 FQGNSA. This CDR3 is CASRKGGNEQFF. In DNA, the CDR3 is TGTGCCAGCAGAAAGGGGGGGAATGAGCAGTTCTTC.